This entry lists 2 T cell receptor beta chains sequenced from one sample in a study of cytomegalovirus exposure and HLA in healthy donors. Both 60 Vbeta primers and 13 Jbeta primers went into the PCR. Profiling relied on immunoSEQ multiplex PCR, and the TCRdb table lists in-frame clones only, not all of them. The sample gives roughly 110,000 clones, 74% of which show up once; approximately 2% is in the top ten. The sequenced sample was PBMCs. The receptor set was obtained from a human donor in good health.

This chain links TRBV5-1 with TRBJ2-2; 8 bases agree with TRBD2. The length of the CDR3 is 16 residues. Germline values: CDR1 SGHRS, CDR2 YFSETQ. After removal of 4 bases from V and 3 bases from J, the junction contained 8 bases not matched to a gene. The CDR3 loop is CASSRSQRGYTGELFF. CDR3 bases: TGCGCCAGCAGCCGCTCCCAGCGGGGGTACACCGGGGAGCTGTTTTTT.

The chain recombines TRBV11-2 with TRBJ2-7; a weak D match, TRBD1 (6 bases). The CDR3 contains 13 residues. With 1 base removed from V and 3 bases from J, the gap between germline ends came to 7 bases. Germline CDR1 is SGHAT and CDR2 is FQNNGV. The CDR3 coding sequence is TGTGCCAGCAGCTTAGGGACAGACTACGAGCAGTACTTC. This gives the protein CASSLGTDYEQYF.